The clone carrying this TCR beta chain has only one observation. The entry originates in a study of T cells in Graves' hyperthyroidism and ophthalmopathy. Deletions cut 6 bases from V and 8 bases from J, with 20 bases between. The germline V gene has CDR1 MNHEY and CDR2 SVGEGT. The CDR3 runs to 15 residues. Authors of the study amplified TCR beta CDR3 regions from RNA transcripts. The HTBI primer set served for first-round RT-PCR of the TCR CDR3. TCRdb processed the multiplex PCR reads anew with MiXCR; each CDR3 protein has one entry. The sample records around 300,000 distinct CDR3 sequences, around 15% being singletons.

Specimen: blood. The TCR sequence derives from a woman in her forties with Graves' hyperthyroidism. The genes are TRBV6-2 or TRBV6-3 and TRBJ2-1; D tentatively fits TRBD1 or TRBD2 (5 bases each). CDR3 coding DNA: TGTGCCAGCAGCAACAGGTGGGACCCTTGGGATGAGCAGTTCTTC. It codes for CASSNRWDPWDEQFF.